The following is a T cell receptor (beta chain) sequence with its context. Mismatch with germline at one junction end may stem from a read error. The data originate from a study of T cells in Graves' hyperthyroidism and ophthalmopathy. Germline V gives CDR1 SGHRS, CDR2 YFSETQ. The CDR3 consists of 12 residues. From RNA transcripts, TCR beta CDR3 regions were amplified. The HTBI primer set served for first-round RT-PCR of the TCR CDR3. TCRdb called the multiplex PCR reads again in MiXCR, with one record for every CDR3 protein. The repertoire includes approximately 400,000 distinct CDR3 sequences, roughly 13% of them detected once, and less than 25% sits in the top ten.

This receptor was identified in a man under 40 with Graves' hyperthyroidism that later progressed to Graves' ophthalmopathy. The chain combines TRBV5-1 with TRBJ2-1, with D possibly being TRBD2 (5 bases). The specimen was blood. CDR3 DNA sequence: TGCGCCACCCGGGGAAGAGTTAATGGGCAGTTCTTC. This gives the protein CATRGRVNGQFF.